The 6 T cell receptor beta chains reported below all come from one sample, sequenced in a study of blood T cells in healthy people across ages. With a J-beta primer mix and a sample-barcoded 5' primer, a second PCR ran roughly 7 to 11 cycles. TCRdb fed the 5' RACE reads into MiXCR, producing one record per CDR3 protein. The top ten clones hold 3% to 4% of a sample with fewer than 600,000 distinct CDR3 sequences, about 26% of them seen once. These data also formed part of another study, on T cells of mothers and their children.

Source material: blood. The receptors come from a boy aged 2 to 10 in good health.

The V gene is TRBV7-9, the J gene TRBJ1-5, with 9 nucleotides matching TRBD1. The J segment lost 0 bases and the V segment lost 5 bases, leaving 8 bases of the junction unmatched. The CDR3 sequence is 17 residues long. CDR1 is SEHNR, CDR2 FQNEAQ, per germline (reference sequence). The CDR3 DNA follows: TGTGCCAGCAGCCTAACAGGGGGCCCATATAGCAATCAGCCCCAGCATTTT. This codes for CASSLTGGPYSNQPQHF.

The V call is TRBV27, the J call TRBJ2-5; D call uncertain. The DNA matches TRBJ2-7 better at its end, which makes the J call doubtful. CDR3 size: 13 residues. Germline values: CDR1 MNHEY, CDR2 SMNVEV (reference sequence). The CDR3 reads CASSVRRTYEQYF. In nucleotides, the CDR3 is TGTGCCAGCAGTGTACGGCGAACCTACGAGCAGTACTTC.

Written as DNA, the CDR3 is TGTGCCTGGAGTATAAATGAGCAGTTCTTC. This gives the protein CAWSINEQFF. The rearrangement joins TRBV30 to TRBJ2-1; D is uncertain. The V gene's germline CDR1 is GTSNPN and CDR2 SVGIG (reference sequence). The V end lost 2 bases, the J end lost 7 bases, and 3 bases lay between the germline ends. The length of the CDR3 is 10 residues. Drawing the rest from reference TRBV30 and TRBJ2-1, the complete variable domain is SQTIHQWPATLVQPVGSPLSLECTVEGTSNPNLYWYRQAAGRGLQLLFYSVGIGQISSEVPQNLSASRPQDRQFILSSKKLLLSDSGFYLCAWSINEQFFGPGTRLTVL.

This rearrangement joins TRBV5-1 to TRBJ2-5, with a weak D call TRBD1 (6 bases). The DNA end is a closer match to TRBJ2-7, so the J assignment may be wrong. Germline values: CDR1 SGHRS, CDR2 YFSETQ. This CDR3 has 15 residues. The CDR3 protein is CASSSGRGTIYEQYF. CDR3 bases: TGCGCCAGCAGCTCGGGCCGTGGGACAATTTACGAGCAGTACTTC.

This clonotype was observed a handful of times. This sequence joins TRBV29-1 and TRBJ2-7, with 9 bases fitting TRBD1. Trimming at V came to 5 bases and at J to 2 bases, leaving 4 bases not matched to a gene. Germline values: CDR1 SQVTM, CDR2 ANQGSEA. CDR3 length equals 13 residues. CDR3 protein: CSVFGTGTYEQYF. CDR3 nucleotides: TGCAGCGTTTTTGGGACAGGGACCTACGAGCAGTACTTC.

This clonotype was seen only a few times. The gene calls are TRBV7-2 and TRBJ2-2, with D tentatively TRBD2 (5 bases). V was cut by 1 base and J by 2 bases, with 14 bases left in between. The CDR3 runs to 17 residues. CDR1 is SGHTA, CDR2 FQGNSA, per germline. CDR3 nucleotide sequence: TGTGCCAGCAGCTTAGGGTACGGGAATGCAAACACCGGGGAGCTGTTTTTT. Translating gives CASSLGYGNANTGELFF.